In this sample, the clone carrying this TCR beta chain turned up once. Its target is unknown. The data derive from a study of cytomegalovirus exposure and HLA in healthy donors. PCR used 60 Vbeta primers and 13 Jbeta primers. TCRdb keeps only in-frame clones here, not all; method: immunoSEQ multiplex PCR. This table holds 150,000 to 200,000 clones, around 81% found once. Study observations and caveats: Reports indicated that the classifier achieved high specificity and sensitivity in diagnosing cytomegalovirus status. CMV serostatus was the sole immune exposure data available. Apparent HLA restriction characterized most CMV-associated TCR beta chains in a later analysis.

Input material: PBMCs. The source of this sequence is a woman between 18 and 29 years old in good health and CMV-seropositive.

CDR3 amino acids: CASSPGQGFYEQYF. The DNA for the CDR3 is TGTGCCAGCAGCCCAGGACAGGGATTCTACGAGCAGTACTTC. The J gene is TRBJ2-7, the V gene TRBV5-4; 8 bases map to TRBD1. The germline CDR1 and CDR2 sequences are SGHNT and YYREEE (reference sequence). Unmatched junction bases numbered 6, after V lost 4 bases and J lost 3 bases. This CDR3 spans 14 amino acids. The full variable domain, rest sourced from reference TRBV5-4 and TRBJ2-7, is ETGVTQSPTHLIKTRGQQVTLRCSSQSGHNTVSWYQQALGQGPQFIFQYYREEENGRGNFPPRFSGLQFPNYSSELNVNALELDDSALYLCASSPGQGFYEQYFGPGTRLTVT.